The TCR beta chain under discussion was sequenced for a study of T cells in Graves' hyperthyroidism and ophthalmopathy. Findings and limits, study-wide: Before onset, by a median of around six months, the model predicted ophthalmopathy. In blood, most of the thyroid clonotypes expanded above 0.001 were also present.

Thyroid ultrasound and orbital computed tomography, with clinical symptoms and serum thyroxine and TRAb, informed diagnoses. A 10 ml volume of fresh peripheral blood provided the PBMCs. RNA transcripts served as the template for amplifying TCR beta CDR3 regions. Researchers ran a first-round RT-PCR on the TCR CDR3 using the HTBI primer set. MiXCR was run by TCRdb on the multiplex PCR reads, yielding one entry per CDR3 protein. The sample records hundreds of thousands of distinct CDR3 sequences, roughly 19% being singletons. Ten or more counts support this clonotype. Its antigen is still unknown. The sequence was collected from a man between 50 and 59 years old with Graves' ophthalmopathy. The sample comprised blood.

CDR3 bases: TGTGCCAGCAGCTATCTGACTAGCGGGAGTATAAGTCATGAGCAGTTCTTC. Translated: CASSYLTSGSISHEQFF. The chain employs TRBV6-1 and TRBJ2-1; 12 nucleotides line up with TRBD2. The CDR3 has 17 residues. The germline CDR1 and CDR2 sequences are MNHNS and SASEGT. Trimming took 6 bases from V and 8 from J; bases not matched to a gene: 14.